Following are 18 T cell receptor beta chains from one sample sequenced in a study of T cell repertoires in cytomegalovirus infection. These TCRs are of unknown antigen specificity. Each CDR3 protein gets one entry after TCRdb re-called the reads with MiXCR. The sample shows tens of thousands of distinct CDR3 sequences, around 21% of them seen only once. The sequencing used CD8+ T cells from cultured PBMCs, collected from culture after CMV antigen stimulation. The receptors were gathered from a human donor in good health (CMV status not recorded). Some clones in this sample may be carry-over from other donors' samples.

This sequence joins TRBV7-9 and TRBJ2-7; D is possibly TRBD1 (6 bases). Trimming took 5 bases from V and 0 from J, leaving 14 bases between them. This CDR3 is built from 15 residues. Looked up from germline, CDR1 is SEHNR and CDR2 is FQNEAQ (reference sequence). The CDR3 is CASSQTDRFSYEQYF. For the CDR3, the DNA is TGTGCCAGCAGCCAAACTGACAGGTTCTCCTACGAGCAGTACTTC.

This clonotype was seen a handful of times. The V and J genes are TRBV4-2 and TRBJ2-5; unclear D gene. CDR3 length: 14 amino acids. Trimming took 0 bases from V and 2 from J, leaving 7 bases between them. Germline V gene lookup returns CDR1 LGHNA and CDR2 YNFKEQ. The CDR3 is CASSQDPQQETQYF. In nucleotides, the CDR3 is TGTGCCAGCAGCCAAGACCCCCAGCAAGAGACCCAGTACTTC.

There are a few counts of this clonotype. CDR3 region: CASSFGNNEPQHF. In nucleotides, the CDR3 is TGTGCCAGCAGCTTTGGCAACAACGAGCCCCAGCATTTT. The chain recombines TRBV7-9 with TRBJ1-5; D is uncertain. V lost 3 bases and J 8 bases, leaving 11 bases between the germline ends. The CDR3 totals 13 residues. CDR1 and CDR2 (germline): SEHNR, FQNEAQ (reference sequence).

This clonotype was picked up a small number of times. This chain uses TRBV7-2 with TRBJ2-7; perhaps D is TRBD1 or TRBD2 (5 bases each). Germline V gene data show CDR1 as SGHTA and CDR2 as FQGNSA. V dropped 5 bases and J dropped 3 bases, with 17 bases sitting between them. There are 15 residues in the CDR3. In DNA, the CDR3 is TGTGCCAGCAGCGCCGGGACCCACTCTTTCTACGAGCAGTACTTC. Protein product: CASSAGTHSFYEQYF.

This clonotype was seen only a few times. The chain recombines TRBV20-1 with TRBJ2-2; 10 bases align to TRBD2. Germline V gives CDR1 DFQATT, CDR2 SNEGSKA (reference sequence). The ends lost 4 bases at V and 6 bases at J; junction bases unmatched: 2. This CDR3 is 13 amino acids long. CDR3: CSATTSGAGELFF. In DNA form, the CDR3 reads TGCAGTGCTACAACTAGCGGGGCCGGGGAGCTGTTTTTT.

A few counts support this clonotype. V and J are TRBV7-9 and TRBJ2-1, with D perhaps assigned TRBD1 or TRBD2 (5 bases each). Trimming pared 6 bases from V and 7 bases from J, leaving 13 bases between. CDR1 and CDR2 (germline): SEHNR, FQNEAQ (reference sequence). This CDR3 has 13 residues. The CDR3 reads CASRSGTSNEQFF. DNA of the CDR3: TGTGCCAGCAGGTCCGGGACGTCGAATGAGCAGTTCTTC. The complete variable domain, with remaining parts taken from reference TRBV7-9 and TRBJ2-1, reads DTGVSQNPRHKITKRGQNVTFRCDPISEHNRLYWYRQTLGQGPEFLTYFQNEAQLEKSRLLSDRFSAERPKGSFSTLEIQRTEQGDSAMYLCASRSGTSNEQFFGPGTRLTVL.

This clonotype came up a few times. This sequence joins TRBV12-3 or TRBV12-4 and TRBJ2-1; 8 positions agree with TRBD1. V trimming: 5 bases; J trimming: 8 bases; junction bases outside the gene matches: 8. CDR3 length: 14 amino acids. This CDR3 reads CASSPSAGGYEQFF. CDR3 sequence (DNA): TGTGCCAGCAGTCCTTCGGCAGGGGGCTATGAGCAGTTCTTC.

This clonotype occurred a few times. Here the CDR3 reads CASGLGGQKDGYTF. CDR3 nucleotides: TGTGCTAGTGGTTTGGGGGGACAGAAAGATGGCTACACCTTC. This chain links TRBV12-5 with TRBJ1-2; 7 nucleotides line up with TRBD1. The CDR3 covers 14 residues. Trimming cost V 1 base and J 6 bases; bases outside gene matches: 5. Germline CDR1 and CDR2: LGHNT and FRNRAP.

The chain employs TRBV6-2 or TRBV6-3 and TRBJ2-1; D is unclear. The length of the CDR3 is 11 residues. CDR1 is MNHEY, CDR2 SVGEGT, per germline. V was cut by 5 bases and J by 6 bases, with 5 bases left in between. The chain's CDR3 is CASSDTNEQFF. The CDR3 coding sequence is TGTGCCAGCAGTGACACCAATGAGCAGTTCTTC.

The V gene is TRBV7-9, the J gene TRBJ1-1, with D uncertain. CDR3 length: 15 amino acids. Germline V CDR1 and CDR2: SEHNR, FQNEAQ (reference sequence). Trimming took 6 bases from V and 2 from J, leaving 16 bases between them. The chain's CDR3 is CASRSLLDPNTEAFF. The CDR3 region has the DNA TGTGCCAGCAGGAGCCTGCTGGACCCAAACACTGAAGCTTTCTTT.

The V gene is TRBV28, the J gene TRBJ2-7, with TRBD1 identical over 9 bases. The CDR3 is made up of 12 amino acids. Germline CDR1 is MDHEN and CDR2 is SYDVKM. Losses at the gene ends were 3 bases for V and 8 bases for J; bases not matched to a gene: 2. Here the CDR3 reads CASSFHRGQQYF. The CDR3 bases are TGTGCCAGCAGTTTCCACAGGGGGCAGCAGTACTTC.

This clonotype appeared a few times. The rearrangement links TRBV29-1 to TRBJ1-1; D unclear. The ends were cut back, 5 bases at V and 11 bases at J, with 21 bases in the middle. Per the germline V gene, CDR1 is SQVTM and CDR2 is ANQGSEA. The CDR3 spans 13 residues. The chain's CDR3 is CSVLEGWFHVAFF. CDR3 DNA: TGCAGCGTTCTAGAGGGTTGGTTCCACGTTGCTTTCTTT.

The count of this clonotype is one. The chain carries TRBV11-1 and TRBJ1-1; 8 bases are a match to TRBD1. J gave up 4 bases and V 5 bases, and 12 bases lay outside the gene matches. This CDR3 has 16 amino acids. Per the germline V gene, CDR1 is SGHAT and CDR2 is FQDESV (reference sequence). CDR3 region: CASSPRTGRGSTEAFF. Here the CDR3 DNA reads TGTGCCAGCAGCCCCCGGACAGGGCGAGGAAGCACTGAAGCTTTCTTT. Combining the CDR3 with reference TRBV11-1 and TRBJ1-1 gives the whole variable domain EAEVAQSPRYKITEKSQAVAFWCDPISGHATLYWYRQILGQGPELLVQFQDESVVDDSQLPKDRFSAERLKGVDSTLKIQPAELGDSAMYLCASSPRTGRGSTEAFFGQGTRLTVV.

This clonotype was picked up a small number of times. This chain uses TRBV6-8 with TRBJ1-3; D is uncertain. The V end was cut by 4 bases, the J end by 0 bases, with 10 bases between. The germline V gene has CDR1 MNHGY and CDR2 SAAAGT. The length of the CDR3 is 15 residues. The CDR3 loop reads CASSWTPHSGNTIYF. CDR3 in DNA: TGTGCCAGCAGTTGGACCCCGCACTCTGGAAACACCATATATTTT.

The chain uses TRBV4-1 and TRBJ1-4; D is perhaps TRBD1 (5 bases). The CDR3 extends over 17 amino acids. V lost 0 bases and J 0 bases, leaving 11 bases between the germline ends. Germline V gene sequence: CDR1 MGHRA, CDR2 YSYEKL. The CDR3 is CASSQEAQGATNEKLFF. In DNA, the CDR3 is TGCGCCAGCAGCCAAGAAGCCCAGGGAGCAACTAATGAAAAACTGTTTTTT.

This clonotype has just a few counts. The CDR3 sequence is CASSLYPRAQGSEAFF. CDR3 sequence (DNA): TGTGCCAGCAGTTTATATCCACGGGCCCAGGGTTCTGAAGCTTTCTTT. J is TRBJ1-1 and V is TRBV28; D might be TRBD1 (5 bases). Between the trimmed V and J ends, which lost 1 base and 6 bases, there was a span of 18 bases. This CDR3 is built from 16 residues. The germline V gene encodes CDR1 MDHEN and CDR2 SYDVKM.

This chain links TRBV5-5 with TRBJ2-3; D perhaps matches TRBD2 (6 bases). The germline V gene has CDR1 SGHKS and CDR2 YYEKEE (reference sequence). CDR3 length: 16 residues. V was shortened by 1 base and J by 2 bases, with 14 bases between the two germline ends. CDR3 region: CASSLLSGTYTDTQYF. CDR3 coding DNA: TGTGCCAGCAGCTTGTTATCAGGGACTTACACAGATACGCAGTATTTT.

The CDR3 DNA is TGTGCCAGTAGTATAGCCCTCTCTCAGCCCCAGCATTTT. It translates to CASSIALSQPQHF. The chain recombines TRBV19 with TRBJ1-5; unclear D gene. The germline CDR1 and CDR2 sequences are LNHDA and SQIVND (reference sequence). V shed 1 base and J shed 6 bases, with 7 bases lying between them. This CDR3 is built from 13 residues.